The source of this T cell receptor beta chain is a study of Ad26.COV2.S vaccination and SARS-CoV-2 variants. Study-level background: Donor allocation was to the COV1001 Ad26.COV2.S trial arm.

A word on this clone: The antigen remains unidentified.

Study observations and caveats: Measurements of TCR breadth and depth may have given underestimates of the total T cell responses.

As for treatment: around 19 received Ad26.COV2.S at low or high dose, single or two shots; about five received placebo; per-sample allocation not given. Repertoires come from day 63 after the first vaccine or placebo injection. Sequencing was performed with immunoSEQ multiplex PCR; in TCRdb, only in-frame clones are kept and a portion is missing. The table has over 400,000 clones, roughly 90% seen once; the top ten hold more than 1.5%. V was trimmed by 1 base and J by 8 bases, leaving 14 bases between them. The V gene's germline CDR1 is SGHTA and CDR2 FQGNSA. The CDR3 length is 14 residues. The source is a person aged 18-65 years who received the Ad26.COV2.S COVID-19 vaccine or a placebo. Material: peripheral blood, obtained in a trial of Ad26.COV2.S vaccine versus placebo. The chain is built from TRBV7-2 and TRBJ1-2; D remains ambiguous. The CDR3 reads CASSLGMVQSGYTF. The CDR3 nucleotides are TGTGCCAGCAGCTTAGGGATGGTTCAATCGGGCTACACCTTC.